This TCR beta chain is from a study of cytomegalovirus exposure and HLA in healthy donors. The germline gives CDR1 SEHNR, CDR2 FQNEAQ (reference sequence). This CDR3 contains 15 residues. Germline trimming cut 2 bases from V and 8 bases from J; bases unmatched to any gene: 6. Concerning this clone itself: Its antigen is undetermined.

PCR amplification relied on 60 Vbeta primers (plus 13 Jbeta primers). Sequencing was performed with immunoSEQ multiplex PCR; in TCRdb, only in-frame clones are kept and a portion is missing. This table has under 200,000 clones, 68% appearing once. General study findings and limits: It was reported that the classifier diagnosed cytomegalovirus status with high specificity and sensitivity in both the original and validation cohorts.

This TCR was sampled from a man in his forties or fifties in good health and CMV-seronegative. The genes are TRBV7-9 and TRBJ1-4; 9 bases align to TRBD1. The sample was PBMCs. This CDR3 reads CASSLRQGVEEKLFF. In DNA, the CDR3 is TGTGCCAGCAGCTTAAGACAGGGGGTGGAAGAAAAACTGTTTTTT.